Each of the 20 T cell receptor delta chains below was sequenced from the same sample in a study of gamma-delta chains in newborns, infants, children (dated by TCRdb to about 2019). TCRdb shows the sequencer as Illumina MiSeq. With CATT, TCRdb called clones again from the public reads; duplicate DNA rows were later joined. In all, the sample holds some 4,200 delta-chain clones, and approximately 2% of those were seen once. The ten largest clones take up about 15% of the sample. Material: blood. The receptors were gathered from a child who was a newborn, infant or young child, either healthy, febrile or measles-vaccinated (not recorded which).

CDR3 amino acids: CACDTEDLRDTDKLIF. In nucleotides, the CDR3 is TGTGCCTGTGACACCGAGGATCTCAGAGACACCGATAAACTCATCTTT. The chain links TRDV2 to TRDJ1; D is ambiguous. Germline V CDR1 and CDR2: GEAIGNYY, EKD. CDR3 length: 16 residues. V dropped 0 bases and J dropped 0 bases, with 13 bases sitting between them.

With respect to this clone: This is likely an artifact of a read error, given a far larger clone one base away. The sample holds other DNA sequences that translate to the same CDR3. V and J are TRDV2 and TRDJ3; 9 positions agree with TRDD3. Looked up from germline, CDR1 is GEAIGNYY and CDR2 is EKD. There are 17 residues in the CDR3. V was clipped by 4 bases and J by 4 bases; unmatched bases: 7. CDR3 sequence: CACEYWGSSWDTRQMFF. The CDR3 DNA follows: TGTGCCTGTGAATACTGGGGGAGCTCTTGGGACACCCGACAGATGTTTTTC.

About this clone: This likely stems from a read error, as it lies one base from a far larger clone. Distinct nucleotide sequences in the sample also encode this CDR3. V and J are TRDV2 and TRDJ3; 12 bases agree with TRDD3. Looked up from germline, CDR1 is GEAIGNYY and CDR2 is EKD. This CDR3 has 17 residues. The CDR3 coding sequence is TGTGCCTGTGACAAACTGGGGGATACCCGGGACACCCGACAGATGTTCTTC. Amino acids: CACDKLGDTRDTRQMFF.

Concerning this clone: A far larger clone differs by one base, so this is likely a read error. The rearrangement joins TRDV2 to TRDJ3; no reliable D call. The CDR3 runs to 18 residues. The ends were cut back, 3 bases at V and 0 bases at J, with 14 bases in the middle. From germline, CDR1 is GEAIGNYY and CDR2 EKD. DNA for the CDR3: TGTGCCTGTGACGCCGCCGGGTGGACCTCCTGGGACACCCGACAGATGTTTTTC. Translating gives CACDAAGWTSWDTRQMFF.

This clone was found many times. Since a far larger clone is one base different, this is likely a read error. Other DNA sequences of this sample code for an identical CDR3. The rearrangement uses TRDV2 and TRDJ3; 8 bases line up with TRDD3. The CDR3 is 19 residues long. Germline loops: CDR1 GEAIGNYY, CDR2 EKD. CDR3 loop: CACDTVRDTSSWDTRQMFF. The CDR3, as DNA: TGCGCCTGTGACACCGTCAGGGATACGAGCTCCTGGGACACCCGACAGATGTTTTTC.

A remark on this clone: Given a far larger clone just one base away, this is likely a sequencing read error. The same CDR3 can be traced to other DNA sequences in this sample. The genes are TRDV2 and TRDJ3, with 7 bases lining up with TRDD3. The CDR3 covers 20 residues. Germline CDR1 GEAIGNYY, CDR2 EKD. DNA for the CDR3: TGTGCCTGTGACACCGGTGGTCTGGGGGCTAACTCCTGGGACACCAGACAGATGTTTTTC. Amino acids: CACDTGGLGANSWDTRQMFF.

With regard to this clone: TCRdb shows a much larger clone's protein in place of this DNA's translation, and the two differ at residue 12, likely through a read error; the protein shown is translated from the DNA. This chain uses TRDV2 with TRDJ3; 10 bases agree with TRDD3. The CDR3 has 17 residues. In germline, CDR1 is GEAIGNYY, CDR2 EKD. The CDR3 loop is CACDELGDSWDIRQMFF. CDR3 in DNA: TGTGCCTGTGACGAACTGGGGGATTCCTGGGACATCCGACAGATGTTTTTC.

Worth noting for this clone: The protein TCRdb gives is from a much larger clone and does not agree with this DNA's translation at residue 3, likely a read error; the protein shown here comes from the DNA. The chain joins TRDV2 to TRDJ3; 10 bases agree with TRDD3. The germline gives CDR1 GEAIGNYY, CDR2 EKD. The CDR3 extends over 17 amino acids. CDR3 bases: TGTGCCTTTGACACCGTACTGGGGGATTGGGACACCCGACAGATGTTTTTC. Translating gives CAFDTVLGDWDTRQMFF.

This clone is labeled large (0.1 to 1%). Additional DNA sequences in this sample encode the identical CDR3. The V gene is TRDV1, the J gene TRDJ1; TRDD3 aligns across 10 bases. After removal of 2 bases from V and 0 bases from J, the junction contained 27 bases not matched to a gene. The germline V gene encodes CDR1 TSWWSYY and CDR2 QGS. The CDR3 runs 24 residues. CDR3: CALGELRLPTPTRGIREYTDKLIF. CDR3 in DNA: TGTGCTCTTGGGGAATTGAGGCTTCCGACTCCTACCCGGGGGATACGGGAGTACACCGATAAACTCATCTTT.

As to this clone: A far larger clone is off by one base, so a read error is likely. The identical CDR3 is also encoded by other nucleotide sequences in the sample. This chain connects TRDV2 to TRDJ3; TRDD3 aligns across 9 bases. Germline V gene sequence: CDR1 GEAIGNYY, CDR2 EKD. The V segment lost 2 bases and the J segment 0 bases; nucleotides outside the gene matches: 10. The CDR3 has 20 amino acids. The CDR3 region has the DNA TGTGCCTGTGACAGACTGGGGGACACGCGGAGCTCCTGGGACACCCGACAGATGTTTTTC. Translating gives CACDRLGDTRSSWDTRQMFF.

This clone is classed as large. This same CDR3 is encoded by further DNA sequences in the sample. This chain uses TRDV1 with TRDJ2; D might be TRDD2 or TRDD3, each matching 7 bases. CDR3 length: 21 residues. Trimming pared 1 base from V and 6 bases from J, leaving 30 bases between. In germline, CDR1 is TSWWSYY, CDR2 QGS. CDR3: CALGERPAFLREGYMSAQLFF. The DNA for the CDR3 is TGTGCTCTTGGGGAACGCCCCGCATTCCTACGTGAGGGATACATGTCAGCACAACTCTTCTTT.

Worth noting for this clone: A far more abundant clone sits one base away, making this likely a read error. This sample also contains other DNA sequences that code for the same CDR3. This chain connects TRDV2 to TRDJ1; D call uncertain. Germline V CDR1 and CDR2: GEAIGNYY, EKD. This CDR3 has 14 residues. CDR3 DNA: TGTGCCTGTGACACCGGAGGGAACACCGATAAGCTCATCTTT. It yields the protein CACDTGGNTDKLIF.

In its sample, this clone was seen a few times. The protein TCRdb gives is from a much larger clone and does not agree with this DNA's translation at residues 4 and 16, likely a read error; the protein shown here comes from the DNA. This sequence joins TRDV2 and TRDJ3, with 13 bases that match TRDD3. Germline loops: CDR1 GEAIGNYY, CDR2 EKD. This CDR3 has 20 amino acids. This CDR3 reads CACEKVLGDTRSWDTLQMFF. As DNA, the CDR3 is TGTGCCTGTGAGAAAGTACTGGGGGATACGCGCTCCTGGGACACCCTACAGATGTTTTTC.

For this clone: The protein recorded in TCRdb matches a much larger clone and deviates from this DNA's translation at residue 7, suggesting a read error; the protein here is obtained by translating the DNA. This chain links TRDV2 with TRDJ3; D is undetermined. Germline CDR1 and CDR2: GEAIGNYY and EKD. This CDR3 contains 15 residues. The V end was cut by 1 base, the J end by 3 bases, with 6 bases between. CDR3 loop: CACDTGHWDTRQMFF. DNA for the CDR3: TGTGCCTGTGACACGGGACACTGGGACACCCGACAGATGTTTTTC.

This clone was picked up a small number of times. The protein given by TCRdb reflects a much larger clone and differs at residue 6 from this DNA's translation, likely from a read error; the protein shown is the DNA's translation. The chain carries TRDV2 and TRDJ3; the match to TRDD3 covers 8 bases. Losses at the gene ends were 0 bases for V and 2 bases for J; bases not matched to a gene: 2. The CDR3 runs 17 residues. CDR1 and CDR2 from the germline V gene are GEAIGNYY and EKD. The CDR3 nucleotides read TGTGCCTGTGACACCGCGGGGGATACCTGGGACACCCGACAGATGTTTTTC. This sequence encodes CACDTAGDTWDTRQMFF.

As for this clone: Given a far larger clone just one base away, this is likely a sequencing read error. Other DNA sequences from this sample encode an identical CDR3 as well. The chain joins TRDV1 to TRDJ1, with TRDD3 matching over 10 bases. CDR3 length: 20 amino acids. CDR1 and CDR2 (germline): TSWWSYY, QGS. The junction had 15 bases not matched to a gene; V was cut back by 0 bases and J by 2 bases. The DNA for the CDR3 is TGTGCTCTTGGGGAACTAGGATGCAATGGTCTGGGGGATAAGACCGATAAACTCATCTTT. Translated: CALGELGCNGLGDKTDKLIF.

This clone was found a few times. A far bigger clonotype differs at one base, so this is likely a read error. Other DNA variants within this sample encode the same CDR3. This chain joins TRDV2 and TRDJ3; the match to TRDD3 covers 9 bases. CDR3 size: 17 residues. Germline assignment: CDR1 GEAIGNYY and CDR2 EKD. The chain's CDR3 is CACEYWGSSWDTRQMFF. In nucleotides, the CDR3 is TGTGCTTGTGAATACTGGGGGAGCTCCTGGGACACCCGACAGATGTTTTTC.

This clone was observed a handful of times. TCRdb has a much larger clone's protein, which differs at residue 13 from the translation of this DNA, likely because of a read error; what is shown is the protein translated from the DNA. The gene calls are TRDV2 and TRDJ3; 9 bases agree with TRDD3. V trimming: 0 bases; J trimming: 5 bases; junction bases outside the gene matches: 13. The germline V gene encodes CDR1 GEAIGNYY and CDR2 EKD. CDR3 length equals 20 residues. The CDR3 reads CACDTVMGDKRSRDTRQMFF. The DNA for the CDR3 is TGTGCCTGTGACACCGTGATGGGGGATAAAAGGTCCCGGGACACCCGACAGATGTTTTTC.

Note on this clone: The TCRdb record carries a much larger clone's protein, which differs from this DNA's translation at residue 6; a read error is the likely cause, and the protein listed here is the DNA translation. The V call is TRDV1, the J call TRDJ1; 13 bases line up with TRDD3. This CDR3 region has 17 residues. V was clipped by 9 bases and J by 1 base; unmatched bases: 11. The germline V gene encodes CDR1 TSWWSYY and CDR2 QGS. The CDR3: CALGPVLGDTATDKLIF. Here the CDR3 DNA reads TGTGCTCTGGGACCCGTACTGGGGGATACGGCCACCGATAAACTCATCTTT.

Note on this clone: A single base is all that separates this from a far larger clone, so a read error is likely. Other DNA sequences from this sample encode an identical CDR3 as well. The rearrangement links TRDV2 to TRDJ3; tentative D call: TRDD3 (5 bases). Germline V gene lookup returns CDR1 GEAIGNYY and CDR2 EKD. The length of the CDR3 is 18 residues. Trimming cost V 0 bases and J 0 bases, with 11 bases left between them. The CDR3 nucleotides are TGTGCCTGTGACACCGTACTAGGGGACTCCTGGGACACCCGACAGATGTTTTTC. Translating gives CACDTVLGDSWDTRQMFF.